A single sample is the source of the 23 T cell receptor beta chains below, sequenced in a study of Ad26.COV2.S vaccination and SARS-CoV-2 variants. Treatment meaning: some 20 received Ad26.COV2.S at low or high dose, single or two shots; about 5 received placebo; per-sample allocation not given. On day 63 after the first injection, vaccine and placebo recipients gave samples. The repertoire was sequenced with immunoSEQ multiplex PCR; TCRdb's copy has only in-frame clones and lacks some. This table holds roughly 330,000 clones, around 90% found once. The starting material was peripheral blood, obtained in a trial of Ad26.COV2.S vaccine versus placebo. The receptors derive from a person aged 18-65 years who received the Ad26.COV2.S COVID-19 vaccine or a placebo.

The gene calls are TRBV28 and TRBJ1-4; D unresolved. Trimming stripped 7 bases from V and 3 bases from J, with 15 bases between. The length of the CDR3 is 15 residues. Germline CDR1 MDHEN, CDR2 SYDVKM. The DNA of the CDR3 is TGTGCCAGCACTACTAGCAGGAGATCTAATGAAAAACTGTTTTTT. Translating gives CASTTSRRSNEKLFF.

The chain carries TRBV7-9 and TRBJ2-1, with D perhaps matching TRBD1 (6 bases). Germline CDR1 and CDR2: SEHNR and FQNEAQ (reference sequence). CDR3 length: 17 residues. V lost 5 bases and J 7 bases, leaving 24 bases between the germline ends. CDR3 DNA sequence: TGTGCCAGCAGCACGGATCTCCAGGGGCTCGATCCAAATGAGCAGTTCTTC. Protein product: CASSTDLQGLDPNEQFF.

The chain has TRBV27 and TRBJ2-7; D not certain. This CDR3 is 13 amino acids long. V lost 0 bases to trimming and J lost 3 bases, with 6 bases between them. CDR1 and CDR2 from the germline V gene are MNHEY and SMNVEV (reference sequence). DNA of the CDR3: TGTGCCAGCAGTTTATCGGCCAGCTACGAGCAGTACGTC. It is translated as CASSLSASYEQYV.

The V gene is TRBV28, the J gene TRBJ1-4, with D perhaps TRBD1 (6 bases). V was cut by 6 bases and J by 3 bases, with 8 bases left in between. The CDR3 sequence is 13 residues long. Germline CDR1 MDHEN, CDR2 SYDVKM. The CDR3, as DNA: TGTGCCAGCAGGGACAGCCCTAATGAAAAACTGTTTTTT. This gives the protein CASRDSPNEKLFF.

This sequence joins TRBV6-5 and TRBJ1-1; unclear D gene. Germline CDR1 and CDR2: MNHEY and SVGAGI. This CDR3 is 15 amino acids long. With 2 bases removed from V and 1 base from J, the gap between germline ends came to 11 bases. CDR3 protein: CASSYGDRENTEAFF. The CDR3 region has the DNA TGTGCCAGCAGTTACGGGGATCGTGAGAACACTGAAGCTTTCTTT.

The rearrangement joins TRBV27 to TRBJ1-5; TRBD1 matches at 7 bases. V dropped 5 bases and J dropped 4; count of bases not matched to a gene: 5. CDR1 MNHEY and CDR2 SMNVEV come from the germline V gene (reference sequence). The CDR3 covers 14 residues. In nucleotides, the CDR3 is TGTGCCAGCAGTCTACGACAGGGTAATCAGCCCCAGCATTTT. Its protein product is CASSLRQGNQPQHF.

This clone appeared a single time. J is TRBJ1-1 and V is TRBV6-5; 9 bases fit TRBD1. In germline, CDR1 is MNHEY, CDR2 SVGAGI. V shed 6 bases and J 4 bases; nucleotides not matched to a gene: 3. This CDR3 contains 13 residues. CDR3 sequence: CASSRDRVTEAFF. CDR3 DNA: TGTGCCAGCAGCCGGGACAGGGTCACTGAAGCTTTCTTT.

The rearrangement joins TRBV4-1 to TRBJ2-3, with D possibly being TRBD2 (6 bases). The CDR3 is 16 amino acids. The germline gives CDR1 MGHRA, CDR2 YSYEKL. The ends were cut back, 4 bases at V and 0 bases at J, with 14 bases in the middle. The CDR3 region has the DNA TGCGCCAGCAGCCCTAGCGCACCACCTAGCACAGATACGCAGTATTTT. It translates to CASSPSAPPSTDTQYF.

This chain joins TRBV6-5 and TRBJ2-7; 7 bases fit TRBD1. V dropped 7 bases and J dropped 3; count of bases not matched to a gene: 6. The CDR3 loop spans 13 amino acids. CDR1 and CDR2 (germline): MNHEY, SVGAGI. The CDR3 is CASTRSGGYEQYF. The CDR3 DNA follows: TGTGCCAGCACTAGGTCAGGGGGCTACGAGCAGTACTTC.

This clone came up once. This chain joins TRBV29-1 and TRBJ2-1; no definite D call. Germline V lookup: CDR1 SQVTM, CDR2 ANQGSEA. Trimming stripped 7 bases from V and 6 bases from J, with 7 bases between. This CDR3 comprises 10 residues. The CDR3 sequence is CSGLLNEQFF. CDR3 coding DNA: TGCAGCGGGCTACTCAATGAGCAGTTCTTC.

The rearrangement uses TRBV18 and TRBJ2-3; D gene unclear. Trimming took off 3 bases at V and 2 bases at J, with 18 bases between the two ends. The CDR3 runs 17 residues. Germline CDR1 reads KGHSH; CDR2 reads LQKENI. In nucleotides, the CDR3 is TGTGCCAGCTCACCTCTCCTCCAGGACCTAGACACAGATACGCAGTATTTT. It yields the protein CASSPLLQDLDTDTQYF.

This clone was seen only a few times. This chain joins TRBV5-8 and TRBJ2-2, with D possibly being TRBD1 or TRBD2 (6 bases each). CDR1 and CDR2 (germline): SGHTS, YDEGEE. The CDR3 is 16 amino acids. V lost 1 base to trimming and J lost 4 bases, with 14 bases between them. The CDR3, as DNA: TGTGCCAGCAGCTTGTTTACAGGGACTGTCACCGGGGAGCTGTTTTTT. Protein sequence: CASSLFTGTVTGELFF.

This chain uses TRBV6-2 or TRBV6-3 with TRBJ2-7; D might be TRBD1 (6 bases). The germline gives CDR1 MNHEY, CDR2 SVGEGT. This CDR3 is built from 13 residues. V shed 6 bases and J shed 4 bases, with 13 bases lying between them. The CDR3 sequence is CASSGTGPYEQYF. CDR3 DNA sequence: TGTGCCAGCAGCGGCACAGGGCCTTACGAGCAGTACTTC.

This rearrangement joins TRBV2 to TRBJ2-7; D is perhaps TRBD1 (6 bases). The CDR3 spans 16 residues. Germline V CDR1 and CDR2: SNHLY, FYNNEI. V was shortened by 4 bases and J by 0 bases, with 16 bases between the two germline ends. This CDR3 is CASSVRTELISYEQYF. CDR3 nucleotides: TGTGCCAGCAGTGTAAGGACAGAGTTGATCTCCTACGAGCAGTACTTC. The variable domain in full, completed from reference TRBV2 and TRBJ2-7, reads EPEVTQTPSHQVTQMGQEVILRCVPISNHLYFYWYRQILGQKVEFLVSFYNNEISEKSEIFDDQFSVERPDGSNFTLKIRSTKLEDSAMYFCASSVRTELISYEQYFGPGTRLTVT.

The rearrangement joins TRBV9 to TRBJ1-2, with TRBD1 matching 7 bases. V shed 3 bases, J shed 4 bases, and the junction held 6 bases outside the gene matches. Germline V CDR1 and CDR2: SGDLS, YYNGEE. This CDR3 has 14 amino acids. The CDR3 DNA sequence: TGTGCCAGCAGCGCTGACAGGGCAAGCTATGGCTACACCTTC. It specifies CASSADRASYGYTF.

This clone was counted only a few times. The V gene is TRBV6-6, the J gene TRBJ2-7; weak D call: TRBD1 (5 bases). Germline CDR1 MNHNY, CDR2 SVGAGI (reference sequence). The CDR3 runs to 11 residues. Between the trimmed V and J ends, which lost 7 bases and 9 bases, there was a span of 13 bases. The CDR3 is CASTTGSGQYF. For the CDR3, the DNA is TGTGCCAGCACCACAGGATCAGGGCAGTACTTC.

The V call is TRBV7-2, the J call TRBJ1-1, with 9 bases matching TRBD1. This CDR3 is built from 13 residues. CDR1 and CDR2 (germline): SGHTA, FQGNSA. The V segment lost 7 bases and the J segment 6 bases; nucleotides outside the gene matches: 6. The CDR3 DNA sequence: TGTGCCAGCACGCGGACAGGGGACGCTGAAGCTTTCTTT. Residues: CASTRTGDAEAFF.

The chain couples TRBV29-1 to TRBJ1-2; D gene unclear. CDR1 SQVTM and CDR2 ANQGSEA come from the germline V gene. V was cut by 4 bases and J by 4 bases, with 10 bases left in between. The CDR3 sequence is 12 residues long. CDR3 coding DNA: TGCAGCGTTGTAAGGCAGTCCTATGGCTACACCTTC. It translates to CSVVRQSYGYTF. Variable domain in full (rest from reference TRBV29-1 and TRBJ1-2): SAVISQKPSRDICQRGTSLTIQCQVDSQVTMMFWYRQQPGQSLTLIATANQGSEATYESGFVIDKFPISRPNLTFSTLTVSNMSPEDSSIYLCSVVRQSYGYTFGSGTRLTVV.

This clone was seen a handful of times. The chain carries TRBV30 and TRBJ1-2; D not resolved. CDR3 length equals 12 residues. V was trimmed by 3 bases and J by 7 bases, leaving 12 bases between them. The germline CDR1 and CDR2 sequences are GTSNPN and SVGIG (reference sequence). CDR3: CAWSAQPFGYTF. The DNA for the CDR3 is TGTGCCTGGAGCGCTCAACCGTTTGGCTACACCTTC. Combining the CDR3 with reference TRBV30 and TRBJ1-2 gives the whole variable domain SQTIHQWPATLVQPVGSPLSLECTVEGTSNPNLYWYRQAAGRGLQLLFYSVGIGQISSEVPQNLSASRPQDRQFILSSKKLLLSDSGFYLCAWSAQPFGYTFGSGTRLTVV.

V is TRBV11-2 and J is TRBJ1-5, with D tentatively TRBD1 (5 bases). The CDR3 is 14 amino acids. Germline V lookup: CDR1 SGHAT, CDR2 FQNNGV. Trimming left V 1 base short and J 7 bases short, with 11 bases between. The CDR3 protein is CASSLVDSRQPQHF. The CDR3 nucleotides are TGTGCCAGCAGCTTAGTTGACAGCAGGCAGCCCCAGCATTTT.

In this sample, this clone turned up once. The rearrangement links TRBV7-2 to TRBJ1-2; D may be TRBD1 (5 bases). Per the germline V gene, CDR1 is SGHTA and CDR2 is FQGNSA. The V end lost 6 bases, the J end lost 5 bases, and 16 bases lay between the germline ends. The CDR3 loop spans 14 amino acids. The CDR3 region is CASRTSGLGYGYTF. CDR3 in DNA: TGTGCCAGCAGAACTTCGGGACTGGGGTATGGCTACACCTTC.

Here the CDR3 reads CASSKGGQAYEQYV. CDR3 bases: TGTGCCAGCAGTAAAGGCGGACAGGCATACGAGCAGTACGTC. V usage is TRBV6-6 and J usage is TRBJ2-7, with TRBD1 matching over 7 bases. The germline V gene has CDR1 MNHNY and CDR2 SVGAGI (reference sequence). Trimming removed 5 bases from V and 4 bases from J; junction bases left unmatched: 8. The CDR3 totals 14 residues.

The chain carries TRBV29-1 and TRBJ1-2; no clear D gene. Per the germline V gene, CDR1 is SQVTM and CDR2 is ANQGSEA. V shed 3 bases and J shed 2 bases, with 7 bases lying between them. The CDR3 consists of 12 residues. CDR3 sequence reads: CSVDSRNYGYTF. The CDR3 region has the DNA TGCAGCGTTGATTCACGGAACTATGGCTACACCTTC. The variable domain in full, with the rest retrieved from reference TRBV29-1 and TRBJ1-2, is SAVISQKPSRDICQRGTSLTIQCQVDSQVTMMFWYRQQPGQSLTLIATANQGSEATYESGFVIDKFPISRPNLTFSTLTVSNMSPEDSSIYLCSVDSRNYGYTFGSGTRLTVV.